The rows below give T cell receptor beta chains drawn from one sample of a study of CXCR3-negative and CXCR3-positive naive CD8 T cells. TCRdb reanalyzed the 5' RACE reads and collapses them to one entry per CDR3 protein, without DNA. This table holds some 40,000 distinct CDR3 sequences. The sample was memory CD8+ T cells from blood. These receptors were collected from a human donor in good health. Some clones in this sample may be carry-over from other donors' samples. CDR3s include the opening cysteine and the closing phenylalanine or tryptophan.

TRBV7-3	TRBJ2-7	CASSYGDEQYF
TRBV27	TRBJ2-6	CASSPSGGSGANVLTF
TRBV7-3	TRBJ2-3	CASSLTGLAGGSTDTQYF
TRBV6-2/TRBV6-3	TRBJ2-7	CADSYRSGGYEQYF
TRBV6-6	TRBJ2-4	CASSAARDRTATAF
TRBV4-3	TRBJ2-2	CASSLGQGNAGELFF
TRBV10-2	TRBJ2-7	CASLGALFYEQYF
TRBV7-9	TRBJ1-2	CASSLNGLGTGQSLYGYTF
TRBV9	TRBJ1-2	CASSVASSAVNYGYTF
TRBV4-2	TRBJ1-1	CASSQANAEAFF
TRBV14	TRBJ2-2	CASSQDPAWVQGGHTGELFF
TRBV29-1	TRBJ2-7	CSAYMTDSSYEQYF
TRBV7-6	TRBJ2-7	CASSFSGGLFSYEQYF
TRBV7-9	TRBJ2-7	CASSPRSYEQYF
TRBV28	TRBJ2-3	CASSLFSQVADTQYF
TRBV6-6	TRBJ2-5	CASSTGGDETQYF
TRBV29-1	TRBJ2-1	CSVIWVEDYNEQFF
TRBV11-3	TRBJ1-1	CASSLGGITEAFF
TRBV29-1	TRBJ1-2	CSAGTSTGGYTF
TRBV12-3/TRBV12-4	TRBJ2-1	CASSLLYGGDNEQFF
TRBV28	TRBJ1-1	CASSGGDSMNTEAFF
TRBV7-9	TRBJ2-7	CASSPSLATSPRYEQYF
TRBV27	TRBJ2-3	CASSLPGRYTDTQYF
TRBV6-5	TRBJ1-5	CASSYGGNQPQHF
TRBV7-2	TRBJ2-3	CASRDFITDTQYF
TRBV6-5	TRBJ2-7	CASSYTSGDLYEQYF
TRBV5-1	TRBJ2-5	CASSSGLAVIQETQYF